What follows are 2 T cell receptor beta chains derived from one specimen sequenced in a study of beta chain features in type 1 diabetes. Reverse transcription of all isolated RNA meant that expressed TCRB transcripts were sequenced. Method: immunoSEQ multiplex PCR; TCRdb's copy keeps in-frame clones and lacks some. The sample has 850,000 to 900,000 clones, roughly 17% seen once. Source material: naive CD4+ T cells from blood. Receptors originate from a woman aged 18 to 35 in good health.

Remarks on this clone: The germline gene is not matched at one end of the junction; a read error may be the cause. This chain connects TRBV7-9 to TRBJ1-1; D gene ambiguous. The CDR3 spans 14 residues. Germline V gives CDR1 SEHNR, CDR2 FQNEAQ (reference sequence). The CDR3 is CASSLALLNTEAFF. In DNA form, the CDR3 reads TGTGCCAGCAGCCTAGCCCTGTTGAACACTGAAGCTTTCTTT.

Only a few counts were recorded for this clone. The rearrangement uses TRBV12-5 and TRBJ2-1; 14 nucleotides line up with TRBD2. V lost 3 bases to trimming and J lost 9 bases; unmatched junction nucleotides: 4. This CDR3 is 15 amino acids long. Per germline, CDR1 LGHNT and CDR2 FRNRAP. In DNA, the CDR3 is TGTGCTAGTGGTTTTGGGACTAGCGGGAGTCCTGAGCAGTTCTTC. Translated: CASGFGTSGSPEQFF.